In its sample, the clone carrying this TCR beta chain was seen many times. Its antigen is unknown. Patients were excluded because of uncontrolled infection, other autoimmune disease, pregnancy or lactation. What was amplified from RNA transcripts were TCR beta CDR3 regions. In the first-round RT-PCR of the TCR CDR3, the HTBI primer set was used. From the multiplex PCR reads, TCRdb called clonotypes with MiXCR, one entry per CDR3 protein. The sample carries about 52,000 distinct CDR3 sequences, 48% recorded once. This entry comes from a study of T cells in Graves' hyperthyroidism and ophthalmopathy. Study-level findings and limits: Blood samples included most of the expanded thyroid clonotypes exceeding 0.001. A 13 V-J signature model discriminated ophthalmopathy versus stable hyperthyroidism. Ophthalmopathy was identified by the model a median about seven months ahead of onset.

V was pared by 0 bases and J by 0 bases, with 9 bases between. The germline gives CDR1 SGHVS, CDR2 FQNEAQ. This CDR3 region has 15 residues. What was sequenced was blood. This chain links TRBV7-8 with TRBJ2-7, with D possibly TRBD2 on 6 matching bases. The TCR sequence derives from a woman between 50 and 59 years old with Graves' ophthalmopathy. Here the CDR3 DNA reads TGTGCCAGCAGCTTAGCGGCGGGAAGCTCCTACGAGCAGTACTTC. It specifies CASSLAAGSSYEQYF.